This TCR beta chain emerged from a study of CD8 T cells in Susac syndrome. Random hexamers were used to reverse transcribe the RNA input (about 0.5 to 1 ug). An immunoSEQ multiplex PCR amplified TCR beta CDR3 over 54 Vbeta and 13 Jbeta. TCRdb re-called the immunoSEQ multiplex PCR reads through MiXCR, storing one row per CDR3 protein. The sample includes 180,000 or so distinct CDR3 sequences, about 95% seen only once; the top ten take around 0.085%. Study-level findings and limits: A relatively small number of individuals underwent TCR sequencing and HLA analysis.

Comments on this clonotype: Its antigen is currently unknown.

CDR1 and CDR2 (germline): SGHDN, FVKESK. V shed 1 base and J 8 bases; nucleotides not matched to a gene: 4. The CDR3 is 16 residues long. CD8+ and CD4+ T cells from blood underwent TCR beta sequencing, which was carried out in a high-throughput format. Negative isolation yielded CD8+ and CD4+ T cells; FACS enriched TEMRA cells. The receptor's source is a human donor with multiple sclerosis. The chain carries TRBV14 and TRBJ2-1, with 14 bases that match TRBD2. The source material was CD4+ T cells from PBMCs. CDR3 protein: CASSQGGLAGAYEQFF. The CDR3 DNA sequence: TGTGCCAGCAGCCAAGGGGGACTAGCGGGAGCGTATGAGCAGTTCTTC. Drawing the rest from reference TRBV14 and TRBJ2-1, the complete variable domain is EAGVTQFPSHSVIEKGQTVTLRCDPISGHDNLYWYRRVMGKEIKFLLHFVKESKQDESGMPNNRFLAERTGGTYSTLKVQPAELEDSGVYFCASSQGGLAGAYEQFFGPGTRLTVL.